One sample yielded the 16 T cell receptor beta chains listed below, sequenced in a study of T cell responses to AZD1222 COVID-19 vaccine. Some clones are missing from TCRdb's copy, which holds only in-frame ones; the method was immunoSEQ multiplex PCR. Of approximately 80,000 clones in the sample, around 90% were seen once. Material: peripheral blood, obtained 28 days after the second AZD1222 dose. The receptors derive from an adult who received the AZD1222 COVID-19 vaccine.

The CDR3 sequence is CASSLGQGAGGYTF. DNA of the CDR3: TGTGCCAGCAGTTTAGGACAGGGGGCGGGTGGCTACACCTTC. V gene TRBV6-5 combines with J gene TRBJ1-2; TRBD1 aligns across 11 bases. The CDR3 totals 14 residues. V trimming: 4 bases; J trimming: 7 bases; junction bases outside the gene matches: 5. CDR1 MNHEY and CDR2 SVGAGI come from the germline V gene.

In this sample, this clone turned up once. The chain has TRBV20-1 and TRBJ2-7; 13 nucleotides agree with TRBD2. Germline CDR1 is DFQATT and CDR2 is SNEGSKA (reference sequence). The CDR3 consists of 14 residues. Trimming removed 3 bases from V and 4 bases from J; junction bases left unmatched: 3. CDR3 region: CSASGTSGMYEQYF. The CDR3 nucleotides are TGCAGTGCTAGTGGGACTAGCGGGATGTACGAGCAGTACTTC.

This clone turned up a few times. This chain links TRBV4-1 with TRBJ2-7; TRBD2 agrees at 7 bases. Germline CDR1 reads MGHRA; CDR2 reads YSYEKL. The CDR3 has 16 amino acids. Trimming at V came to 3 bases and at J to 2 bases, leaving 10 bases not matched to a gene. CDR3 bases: TGCGCCAGCAGCCATCCGAGCGGGAAGCCGGCCTACGAGCAGTACTTC. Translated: CASSHPSGKPAYEQYF.

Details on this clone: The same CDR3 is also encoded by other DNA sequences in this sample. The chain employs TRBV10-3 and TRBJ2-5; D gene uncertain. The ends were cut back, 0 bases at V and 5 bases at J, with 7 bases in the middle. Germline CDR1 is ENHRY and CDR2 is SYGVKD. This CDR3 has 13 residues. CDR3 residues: CAISESTRETQYF. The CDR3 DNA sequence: TGTGCCATCAGTGAGTCGACCAGGGAGACCCAGTACTTC.

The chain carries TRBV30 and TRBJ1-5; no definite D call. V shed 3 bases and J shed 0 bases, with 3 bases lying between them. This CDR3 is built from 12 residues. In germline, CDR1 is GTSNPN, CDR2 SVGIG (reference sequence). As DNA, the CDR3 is TGTGCCTGGAGCTATAGCAATCAGCCCCAGCATTTT. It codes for CAWSYSNQPQHF. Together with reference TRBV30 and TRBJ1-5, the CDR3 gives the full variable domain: SQTIHQWPATLVQPVGSPLSLECTVEGTSNPNLYWYRQAAGRGLQLLFYSVGIGQISSEVPQNLSASRPQDRQFILSSKKLLLSDSGFYLCAWSYSNQPQHFGDGTRLSIL.

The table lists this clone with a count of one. This chain's CDR3 is CASSRDRVETEAFF. The CDR3 DNA reads as TGTGCCAGCAGCCGGGACAGGGTGGAGACTGAAGCTTTCTTT. The genes are TRBV7-2 and TRBJ1-1; TRBD1 agrees at 9 bases. Germline CDR1 SGHTA, CDR2 FQGNSA. V was clipped by 5 bases and J by 5 bases; unmatched bases: 6. This CDR3 comprises 14 residues.

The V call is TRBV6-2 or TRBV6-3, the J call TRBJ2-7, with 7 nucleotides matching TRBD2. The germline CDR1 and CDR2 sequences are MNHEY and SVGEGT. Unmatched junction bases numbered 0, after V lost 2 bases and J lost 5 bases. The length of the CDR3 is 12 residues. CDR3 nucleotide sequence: TGTGCCAGCAGTTACCGGGGGGACGAGCAGTACTTC. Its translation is CASSYRGDEQYF.

The CDR3 DNA reads TGTGCCAGCAGCCTTGGTCCAGGGGATACGCAGTATTTT. Encoded protein: CASSLGPGDTQYF. The chain recombines TRBV3-1 (or the pseudogene TRBV3-2) with TRBJ2-3, with D possibly being TRBD1 (5 bases). From germline, CDR1 is LGHDT and CDR2 YNNKEL (reference sequence). Between the trimmed V and J ends, which lost 4 bases and 6 bases, there was a span of 11 bases. This CDR3 comprises 13 residues.

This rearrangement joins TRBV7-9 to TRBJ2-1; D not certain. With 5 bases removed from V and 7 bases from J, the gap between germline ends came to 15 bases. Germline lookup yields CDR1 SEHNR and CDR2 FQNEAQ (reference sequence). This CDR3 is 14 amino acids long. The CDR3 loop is CASSPSLTRNEQFF. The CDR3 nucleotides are TGTGCCAGCAGCCCTTCCCTCACGCGGAATGAGCAGTTCTTC.

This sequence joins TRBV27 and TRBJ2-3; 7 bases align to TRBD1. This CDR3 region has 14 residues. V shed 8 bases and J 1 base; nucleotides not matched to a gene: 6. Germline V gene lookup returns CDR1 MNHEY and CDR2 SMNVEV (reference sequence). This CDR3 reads CASGDRDGTDTQYF. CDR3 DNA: TGTGCCAGCGGCGACAGGGACGGCACAGATACGCAGTATTTT.

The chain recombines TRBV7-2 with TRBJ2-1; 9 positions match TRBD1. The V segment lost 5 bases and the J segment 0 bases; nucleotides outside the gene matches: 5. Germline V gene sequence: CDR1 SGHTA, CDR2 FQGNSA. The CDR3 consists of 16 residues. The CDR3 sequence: CASSVTTGGSYNEQFF. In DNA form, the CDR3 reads TGTGCCAGCAGCGTAACGACAGGGGGCTCCTACAATGAGCAGTTCTTC.

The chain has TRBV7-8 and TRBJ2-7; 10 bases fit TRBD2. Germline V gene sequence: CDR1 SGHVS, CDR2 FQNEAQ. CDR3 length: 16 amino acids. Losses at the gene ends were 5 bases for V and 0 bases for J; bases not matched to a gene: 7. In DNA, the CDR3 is TGTGCCAGCAGCGGCGCGAGCGGGAGGGGCTCCTACGAGCAGTACTTC. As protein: CASSGASGRGSYEQYF.

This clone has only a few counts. CDR3 region: CASRRFFRTDTQYF. The CDR3 nucleotides are TGTGCCAGCAGACGATTTTTTCGCACAGATACGCAGTATTTT. The rearrangement uses TRBV7-9 and TRBJ2-3; D remains ambiguous. Trimming removed 6 bases at V and 1 base at J, with 11 bases between. The CDR3 has 14 amino acids. The germline CDR1 and CDR2 sequences are SEHNR and FQNEAQ (reference sequence).

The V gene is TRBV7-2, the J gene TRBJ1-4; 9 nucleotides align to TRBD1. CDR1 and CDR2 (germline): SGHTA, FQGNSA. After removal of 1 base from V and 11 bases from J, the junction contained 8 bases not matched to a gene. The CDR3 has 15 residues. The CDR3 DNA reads TGTGCCAGCAGCTTAGATACAGGGGGCCTCGGGAAACTGTTTTTT. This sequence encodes CASSLDTGGLGKLFF.

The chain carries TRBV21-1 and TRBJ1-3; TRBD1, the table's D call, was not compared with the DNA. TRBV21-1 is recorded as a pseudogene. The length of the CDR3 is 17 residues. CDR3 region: CASSKGTAYFSGNTIYF. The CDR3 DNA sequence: TGTGCCAGCAGCAAAGGAACAGCTTACTTCTCTGGAAACACCATATATTTT.

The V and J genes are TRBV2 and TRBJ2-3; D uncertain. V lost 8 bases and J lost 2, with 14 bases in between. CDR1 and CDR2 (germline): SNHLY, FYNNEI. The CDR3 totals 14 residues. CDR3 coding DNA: TGTGCCAGCCACCCGGGCCCGGTCACAGATACGCAGTATTTT. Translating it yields CASHPGPVTDTQYF.